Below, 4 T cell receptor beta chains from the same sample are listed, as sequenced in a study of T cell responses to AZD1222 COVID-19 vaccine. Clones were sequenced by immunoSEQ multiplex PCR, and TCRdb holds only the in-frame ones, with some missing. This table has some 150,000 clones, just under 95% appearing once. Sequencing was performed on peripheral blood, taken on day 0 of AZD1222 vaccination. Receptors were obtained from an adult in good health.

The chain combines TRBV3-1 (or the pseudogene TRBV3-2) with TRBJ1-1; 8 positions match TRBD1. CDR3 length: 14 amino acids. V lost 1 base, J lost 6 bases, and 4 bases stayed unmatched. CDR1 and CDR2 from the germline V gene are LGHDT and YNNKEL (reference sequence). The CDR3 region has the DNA TGTGCCAGCAGCCAAGGACAGGGGCAGGCTGAAGCTTTCTTT. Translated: CASSQGQGQAEAFF.

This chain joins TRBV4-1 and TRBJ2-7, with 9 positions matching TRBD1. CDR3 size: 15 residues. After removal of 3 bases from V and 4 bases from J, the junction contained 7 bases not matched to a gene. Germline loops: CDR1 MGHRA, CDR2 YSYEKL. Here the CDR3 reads CASSQGDRGVYEQYF. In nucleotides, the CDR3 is TGCGCCAGCAGCCAGGGTGACAGGGGGGTATACGAGCAGTACTTC.

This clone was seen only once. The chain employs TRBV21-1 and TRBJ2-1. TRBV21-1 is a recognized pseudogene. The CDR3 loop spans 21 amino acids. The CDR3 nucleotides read TGTGCCAGCAGCAAAAAGGGAAAAGGTCGCACCCAGAGGATGGCCTACAATGAGCAGTTCTTC. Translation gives CASSKKGKGRTQRMAYNEQFF.

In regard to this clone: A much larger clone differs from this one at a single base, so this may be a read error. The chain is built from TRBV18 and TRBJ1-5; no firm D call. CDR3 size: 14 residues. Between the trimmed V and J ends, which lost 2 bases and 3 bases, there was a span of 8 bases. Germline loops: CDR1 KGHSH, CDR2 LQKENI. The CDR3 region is CASSPSPANQPQHF. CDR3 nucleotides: TGTGCCAGCTCACCATCGCCAGCCAATCAGCCCCAGCATTTT.